The 18 T cell receptor beta chains in this list originate from one sample, sequenced in a study of blood T cells in healthy people across ages. Alongside a J-beta primer mix, a sample-barcoded 5' primer served in a second PCR lasting roughly 7 to 12 cycles. TCRdb used MiXCR to reprocess the 5' RACE reads, holding one entry per CDR3 protein. The sample consists of about 590,000 distinct CDR3 sequences, 25% to 35% of them appearing once. The sequencing sample was made of blood. The origin of the receptors is an elderly woman in good health.

CDR3 residues: CASSKVSGANVLTF. CDR3 bases: TGTGCCAGCTCCAAGGTCTCTGGGGCCAACGTCCTGACTTTC. This chain uses TRBV6-1 with TRBJ2-6; D gene ambiguous. V was cut by 8 bases and J by 0 bases, with 8 bases left in between. CDR1 and CDR2 (germline): MNHNS, SASEGT. This CDR3 has 14 residues.

Regarding this clonotype: One end of the junction is discordant with germline, which a read error may explain. The J gene is TRBJ2-5, the V gene TRBV20-1, with 7 positions matching TRBD2. CDR3 length: 18 amino acids. The germline gives CDR1 DFQATT, CDR2 SNEGSKA (reference sequence). As DNA, the CDR3 is TGTAGTGCTAAGGCGCCATCACTAGCGATGGTCTTTATAGAGACCCAGTACTTC. Translating it yields CSAKAPSLAMVFIETQYF.

This clonotype was found many times. This chain connects TRBV11-2 to TRBJ1-5; D possibly corresponds to TRBD1 (5 bases). V shed 0 bases and J shed 5 bases, with 11 bases lying between them. Germline values: CDR1 SGHAT, CDR2 FQNNGV. CDR3 length equals 15 residues. Written as DNA, the CDR3 is TGTGCCAGCAGCTTAGATTACGGGGGACATCAGCCCCAGCATTTT. Translation: CASSLDYGGHQPQHF.

This clonotype occurred many times. A clone one base away is much larger, so this may be a read error. The chain joins TRBV7-2 to TRBJ2-4; TRBD1 matches at 10 bases. CDR1 and CDR2 (germline): SGHTA, FQGNSA. After removal of 10 bases from V and 13 bases from J, the junction contained 28 bases not matched to a gene. The CDR3 length is 18 residues. CDR3 loop: CATAKYQLDRGRFNEQYF. The CDR3 DNA is TGTGCCACCGCCAAATACCAACTCGACAGGGGGCGGTTCAATGAGCAGTACTTC.

The rearrangement uses TRBV13 and TRBJ2-7; a weak D match, TRBD1 (5 bases). With the DNA end fitting TRBJ2-5 better, the J assignment may be wrong. CDR1 and CDR2 (germline): PRHDT, FYEKMQ (reference sequence). The CDR3 is 14 amino acids. This CDR3 reads CASSLDRRARTQYF. In nucleotides, the CDR3 is TGTGCCAGCAGCTTAGACCGCAGGGCGCGGACCCAGTACTTC.

This clonotype was detected ten times or more. J is TRBJ1-4 and V is TRBV7-2; D possibly corresponds to TRBD1 (5 bases). Trimming cost V 5 bases and J 8 bases, with 18 bases left between them. Germline values: CDR1 SGHTA, CDR2 FQGNSA. The CDR3 spans 15 residues. CDR3 sequence reads: CASSPRQGSGEKLFF. CDR3 in DNA: TGTGCCAGCAGCCCCCGGCAGGGATCAGGCGAAAAACTGTTTTTT.

This clonotype came up a few times. A read error is possible here, since a much larger clone lies one base away. The chain is built from TRBV7-2 and TRBJ2-1, with TRBD2 matching over 8 bases. The DNA end is a closer match to TRBJ2-7, so the J assignment may be wrong. The germline V gene has CDR1 SGHTA and CDR2 FQGNSA. The length of the CDR3 is 17 residues. The CDR3: CASTITASGRSYNEQYF. CDR3 in DNA: TGTGCCAGCACCATAACTGCTAGCGGGCGGTCCTACAATGAGCAGTACTTC.

The chain couples TRBV12-3 or TRBV12-4 to TRBJ2-7, with D possibly TRBD2 on 6 matching bases. The CDR3 runs to 13 residues. V gave up 6 bases and J gave up 7 bases, with 16 bases separating them. In nucleotides, the CDR3 is TGTGCCAGCAGCCCGGGGCCGGCGGGGGAGCAGTACTTC. It encodes CASSPGPAGEQYF.

This clonotype was seen repeatedly, ten times or more. The rearrangement uses TRBV6-2 or TRBV6-3 and TRBJ2-3, with 11 bases aligning to TRBD2. Germline V gene data show CDR1 as MNHEY and CDR2 as SVGEGT. The CDR3 spans 15 residues. V shed 3 bases and J 4 bases; nucleotides not matched to a gene: 3. This CDR3 reads CASSYSLAGADTQYF. CDR3 nucleotide sequence: TGTGCCAGCAGTTATTCACTAGCGGGAGCAGATACGCAGTATTTT.

This clonotype has a count of ten or more. The V and J genes are TRBV6-1 and TRBJ2-1; D is undetermined. The V end was cut by 0 bases, the J end by 4 bases, with 10 bases between. Germline loops: CDR1 MNHNS, CDR2 SASEGT. This CDR3 has 15 amino acids. The CDR3 region is CASSEALGRYNEQFF. The CDR3 DNA reads as TGTGCCAGCAGTGAAGCGCTCGGACGGTACAATGAGCAGTTCTTC.

This clonotype showed up just a few times. V is TRBV29-1 and J is TRBJ2-1, with D maybe TRBD1 (6 bases). The CDR3 runs to 16 residues. The germline V and J ends were trimmed by 4 bases and 1 base, with 17 bases remaining between them. Germline CDR1 is SQVTM and CDR2 is ANQGSEA. Written as DNA, the CDR3 is TGCAGCGTTGGGGGCACAGGGAAAGGGTCCTACAATGAGCAGTTCTTC. The encoded protein is CSVGGTGKGSYNEQFF.

The chain has TRBV7-9 and TRBJ1-2; D may be TRBD1 (6 bases). Germline CDR1 is SEHNR and CDR2 is FQNEAQ (reference sequence). This CDR3 is built from 14 residues. V lost 4 bases and J lost 7, with 16 bases in between. For the CDR3, the DNA is TGTGCCAGCAGCTATATAGGGGGGCAAGGTGGCTACACCTTC. It codes for CASSYIGGQGGYTF.

This clonotype has a count of ten or more. Being one base from a much bigger clone, this may be a read error. V gene TRBV7-2 combines with J gene TRBJ2-5; no clear D gene. This CDR3 has 17 amino acids. CDR1 is SGHTA and CDR2 is FQGNSA in the germline V gene. The germline V and J ends were trimmed by 5 bases and 11 bases, with 30 bases remaining between them. The chain's CDR3 is CASSPPKGSQAHNEQYF. The CDR3 DNA sequence: TGTGCCAGCAGCCCCCCCAAAGGTTCGCAGGCCCACAATGAGCAGTACTTC. Supplemented by reference TRBV7-2 and TRBJ2-5, the full variable domain reads GAGVSQSPSNKVTEKGKDVELRCDPISGHTALYWYRQSLGQGLEFLIYFQGNSAPDKSGLPSDRFSAERTGGSVSTLTIQRTQQEDSAVYLCASSPPKGSQAHNEQYFGPGTRLLVL.

With respect to this clonotype: The junction differs from germline at one of its ends, possibly a read error. The chain is built from TRBV7-3 and TRBJ2-2; 9 nucleotides agree with TRBD2. CDR3 size: 18 residues. Germline lookup yields CDR1 SGHTA and CDR2 FQGTGA. The CDR3 loop reads CASSLTILAGSRTGERFF. As DNA, the CDR3 is TGTGCCAGCAGCTTAACGATCCTAGCGGGGTCGCGCACCGGGGAGCGGTTTTTT.

Concerning this clonotype itself: Relative to the germline gene, one junction end is altered; a read error may explain this. This chain connects TRBV7-7 to TRBJ2-2, with D tentatively TRBD2 (6 bases). This CDR3 region has 15 residues. The germline V gene encodes CDR1 SSHAT and CDR2 FNYEAQ (reference sequence). CDR3 protein: CASTSGQGFGGELCF. The CDR3, as DNA: TGTGCTAGCACCTCGGGGCAGGGATTTGGCGGGGAGCTGTGTTTT.

This clonotype was counted at least ten times. The chain has TRBV13 and TRBJ2-7; D could derive from TRBD1 or TRBD2 (6 bases each). The CDR3 is 15 amino acids. Germline values: CDR1 PRHDT, CDR2 FYEKMQ (reference sequence). Deletions cut 0 bases from V and 0 bases from J, with 9 bases between. Written as DNA, the CDR3 is TGTGCCAGCAGCTTAGGCGGGGGCCCCTCCTACGAGCAGTACTTC. Its translation: CASSLGGGPSYEQYF.

This clonotype was detected a few times. The chain joins TRBV5-1 to TRBJ1-1, with D possibly matching TRBD1 (6 bases). The CDR3 runs 13 residues. The V gene's germline CDR1 is SGHRS and CDR2 YFSETQ. V was trimmed by 3 bases and J by 3 bases, leaving 9 bases between them. The CDR3 DNA sequence: TGCGCCAGCAGCTCAAAGGGGGACACTGAAGCTTTCTTT. Translated: CASSSKGDTEAFF.

The chain combines TRBV20-1 with TRBJ2-1; D is ambiguous. Germline CDR1 reads DFQATT; CDR2 reads SNEGSKA (reference sequence). CDR3 length equals 14 residues. Trimming pared 0 bases from V and 2 bases from J, leaving 8 bases between. The CDR3 nucleotides are TGCAGTGCTAGAGATCGTCACCCCTACAATGAGCAGTTCTTC. Protein product: CSARDRHPYNEQFF.